This T cell receptor (beta chain) was sequenced during a study of T cell repertoires in ileal Crohn's disease. Study-wide context: The M6 sample came from neoterminal ileum during colonoscopy after surgery.

Repertoires were generated with immunoSEQ multiplex PCR, while TCRdb's copy carries only in-frame clones and drops some. The sample records approximately 7,600 clones, roughly 74% being singletons. Time point specified: neoterminal ileum biopsy at postoperative endoscopy, about 6 months after surgery. CDR1 and CDR2 from the germline V gene are WNHNN and SYGVQD (reference sequence). The CDR3 length is 13 residues. Trimming stripped 0 bases from V and 4 bases from J, with 7 bases between. This TCR was recovered from an adult with Crohn's disease. Input material: ileal tissue. The rearrangement uses TRBV10-1 and TRBJ2-7; a possible D gene is TRBD2 (6 bases). This CDR3 is CASSESEGYEQYF. CDR3 DNA: TGCGCCAGCAGTGAGTCGGAGGGTTACGAGCAGTACTTC.